This T cell receptor (beta chain) was profiled in a study of post-analysis software for immune sequencing data. The CDR3 has 14 amino acids. The V gene lost 2 bases and the J gene lost 0 bases, with 4 bases spanning the gap. The V gene's germline CDR1 is KGHDR and CDR2 SFDVKD. Every TCR beta cDNA library bore unique molecular identifiers. From the PCR reads, TCRdb called clonotypes with MiXCR, one entry per CDR3 protein. Found here are about 770,000 distinct CDR3 sequences, about 43% of them singletons; the top ten hold around 4.7%. Study-wide points: The five TRBV segments detected at higher frequency in patients than in controls included TRBV5-6, TRBV5-1 and TRBV20-1.

A word on this clonotype: The antigen remains undetermined.

Sequencing used blood. The sequence was obtained from a girl aged 10-17 years with multiple sclerosis. The rearrangement joins TRBV24-1 to TRBJ1-5, with no clear D. CDR3: CATSDWNSNQPQHF. The DNA for the CDR3 is TGTGCCACCAGTGATTGGAATAGCAATCAGCCCCAGCATTTT.